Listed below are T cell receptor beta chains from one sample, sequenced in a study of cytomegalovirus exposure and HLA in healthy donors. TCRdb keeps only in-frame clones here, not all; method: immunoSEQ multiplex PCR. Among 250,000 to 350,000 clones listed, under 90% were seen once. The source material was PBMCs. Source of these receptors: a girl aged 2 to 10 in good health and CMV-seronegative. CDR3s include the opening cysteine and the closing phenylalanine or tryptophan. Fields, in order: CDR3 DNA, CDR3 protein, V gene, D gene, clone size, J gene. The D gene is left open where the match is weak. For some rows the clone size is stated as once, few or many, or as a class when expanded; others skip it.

DNA: TGTGCCAGCAGTAGCCGACTAGCGGGGGGCTACGAGCAGTACTTC
CDR3: CASSSRLAGGYEQYF
V: TRBV28
D: TRBD2
size: few
J: TRBJ2-7

DNA: TGTGCCAGCAGCGTAGACCGAGACTATGGCTACACCTTC
CDR3: CASSVDRDYGYTF
V: TRBV9
D: NA
size: NA
J: TRBJ1-2

DNA: TGTGCCACCAGCAGGGGACAGAATGGCCGGACCCAGTACTTC
CDR3: CATSRGQNGRTQYF
V: TRBV15
D: TRBD1
size: NA
J: TRBJ2-5

DNA: TGCGCCAGCAGCCCCAGGGACAGTTCAGAGACCCAGTACTTC
CDR3: CASSPRDSSETQYF
V: TRBV5-1
D: TRBD1
size: NA
J: TRBJ2-5

DNA: TGCAGCGTTGCCGTGTTGGACAGTGAGAATGAAAAACTGTTTTTT
CDR3: CSVAVLDSENEKLFF
V: TRBV29-1
D: NA
size: NA
J: TRBJ1-4

DNA: TGTGCCAGCAGTGGTGAGGGGACCCAGTACTTC
CDR3: CASSGEGTQYF
V: TRBV2
D: NA
size: NA
J: TRBJ2-5

DNA: TGTGCCAGCTCCGCCCCCGGGGGGGCCACTGAAGCTTTCTTT
CDR3: CASSAPGGATEAFF
V: TRBV2
D: NA
size: NA
J: TRBJ1-1

DNA: TGTGCCGGAACCCGCCTTAGCGGGAGCAAGACCGGGGAGCTGTTTTTT
CDR3: CAGTRLSGSKTGELFF
V: TRBV30
D: TRBD2
size: NA
J: TRBJ2-2

DNA: TGTGCCAGCAGTGAGAGGGACTATGGCTACACCTTC
CDR3: CASSERDYGYTF
V: TRBV28
D: NA
size: NA
J: TRBJ1-2

DNA: TGTGCCAGCAGCAAGAGCGGGGGGGCGTACAATGAGCAGTTCTTC
CDR3: CASSKSGGAYNEQFF
V: TRBV5-4
D: TRBD2
size: NA
J: TRBJ2-1

DNA: TGTGCCAGCAGCCAAGGAGACGCGGGGGGTCAGCCCCAGCATTTT
CDR3: CASSQGDAGGQPQHF
V: TRBV14
D: NA
size: NA
J: TRBJ1-5

DNA: TGTGCCAGTAGTATCGGGACAGGGGGCGCGTCTGGGGCCAACGTCCTGACTTTC
CDR3: CASSIGTGGASGANVLTF
V: TRBV19
D: TRBD1
size: NA
J: TRBJ2-6

DNA: TGTGCCAGCAGCACAACAGGGGGCGACTATGGCTACACCTTC
CDR3: CASSTTGGDYGYTF
V: TRBV28
D: TRBD1
size: NA
J: TRBJ1-2

DNA: TGTGCCAGCTCGCTACAGGGGTTGTCTGGGGCCAACGTCCTGACTTTC
CDR3: CASSLQGLSGANVLTF
V: TRBV9
D: TRBD1
size: NA
J: TRBJ2-6

DNA: TGTGCCAGCAGTTACACAGGGCATTCGGACACTGAAGCTTTCTTT
CDR3: CASSYTGHSDTEAFF
V: TRBV6-5
D: NA
size: NA
J: TRBJ1-1

DNA: TGTGCCAGTCTCTCCCCTGGGACAGGGGCCTACGAGCAGTACTTC
CDR3: CASLSPGTGAYEQYF
V: TRBV28
D: TRBD1
size: NA
J: TRBJ2-7

DNA: TGTGCCAGCAGTTCTTACACAGGGGGCGCGGGGGGCTACACCTTC
CDR3: CASSSYTGGAGGYTF
V: TRBV27
D: TRBD1
size: few
J: TRBJ1-2

DNA: TGTGCCAGCAGCTTAGCGGACAGGGGAGATTATGGCTACACCTTC
CDR3: CASSLADRGDYGYTF
V: TRBV7-9
D: TRBD1
size: few
J: TRBJ1-2

DNA: TGTGCCAGCTCAAAACTAGCGGGAGGGCCCAGATGGTACAATGAGCAGTTCTTC
CDR3: CASSKLAGGPRWYNEQFF
V: TRBV18
D: TRBD2
size: NA
J: TRBJ2-1

DNA: TGTGCCAGCAGCCCCGGGACTAGCGGGGGCAATGAGCAGTTCTTC
CDR3: CASSPGTSGGNEQFF
V: TRBV7-8
D: TRBD2
size: NA
J: TRBJ2-1

DNA: TGTGCCTGGATTCGCGCCTCTAGCACAGATACGCAGTATTTT
CDR3: CAWIRASSTDTQYF
V: TRBV30
D: NA
size: NA
J: TRBJ2-3

DNA: TGCGCCAGCAGTGGGACGGGGGGGGGTACCGGGGAGCTGTTTTTT
CDR3: CASSGTGGGTGELFF
V: TRBV10-2
D: TRBD2
size: NA
J: TRBJ2-2

DNA: TGTGCCAGCAGTGAAGATCTCGGGAGCTCTGGAAACACCATATATTTT
CDR3: CASSEDLGSSGNTIYF
V: TRBV6-1
D: NA
size: NA
J: TRBJ1-3

DNA: TGTGCCAGCAGCCCATCGGACAAGAACACTGAAGCTTTCTTT
CDR3: CASSPSDKNTEAFF
V: TRBV7-9
D: NA
size: NA
J: TRBJ1-1

DNA: TGTGCCAGCAGCTTTGGGCTAGCGGGAGATTCCTACGAGCAGTACTTC
CDR3: CASSFGLAGDSYEQYF
V: TRBV5-4
D: TRBD2
size: NA
J: TRBJ2-7

DNA: TGTGCCAGCAGTTTCCTGGGACAGGTCCCCGAGCAGTACTTC
CDR3: CASSFLGQVPEQYF
V: TRBV28
D: TRBD1
size: NA
J: TRBJ2-7

DNA: TGTGCCACCAGAAGTGGCGACACCTACGAGCAGTACTTC
CDR3: CATRSGDTYEQYF
V: TRBV15
D: NA
size: NA
J: TRBJ2-7

DNA: TGTGCCAGCAGCGGTGATCCGGGACAGAATTCCTACGAGCAGTACTTC
CDR3: CASSGDPGQNSYEQYF
V: TRBV5-6
D: TRBD1
size: NA
J: TRBJ2-7

DNA: TGCGCCAGCAGCTTGGCCGGGCGCGGGCGAACAGATACGCAGTATTTT
CDR3: CASSLAGRGRTDTQYF
V: TRBV5-1
D: NA
size: NA
J: TRBJ2-3

DNA: TGCGCCAGCAGCTCGCAACCGGGACAGGAAGGGTTTACAGATACGCAGTATTTT
CDR3: CASSSQPGQEGFTDTQYF
V: TRBV5-1
D: TRBD1
size: NA
J: TRBJ2-3

DNA: TGTGCCAGCAGTGTCGGGGGGGGACGACTCAATACGCAGTATTTT
CDR3: CASSVGGGRLNTQYF
V: TRBV28
D: TRBD2
size: NA
J: TRBJ2-3

DNA: TGCGCCAGCAGCTTTAAGGGGACAAGACCCCAAGAGACCCAGTACTTC
CDR3: CASSFKGTRPQETQYF
V: TRBV5-1
D: NA
size: NA
J: TRBJ2-5

DNA: TGTGCTAGTGGTTTGGTACGACAGATAGAGCTCAGCTACACCTTC
CDR3: CASGLVRQIELSYTF
V: TRBV12-5
D: NA
size: NA
J: TRBJ1-2

DNA: TGTGCCAGCAGCAGAGACACAGGCACTGAAGCTTTCTTT
CDR3: CASSRDTGTEAFF
V: TRBV2
D: NA
size: NA
J: TRBJ1-1

DNA: TGTGCCAGCAGTTTAACGGGGGGCCTCACTGAAGCTTTCTTT
CDR3: CASSLTGGLTEAFF
V: TRBV28
D: NA
size: NA
J: TRBJ1-1

DNA: TGTGCCAGCGGCCCCCGGGCCCAGGACAGGGCCCCGTCCGACTATGGCTACACCTTC
CDR3: CASGPRAQDRAPSDYGYTF
V: TRBV6-4
D: TRBD1
size: NA
J: TRBJ1-2

DNA: TGTGCCAGCTCACCACTAGGACAGGGGGCAGAAGGAAACACCATATATTTT
CDR3: CASSPLGQGAEGNTIYF
V: TRBV18
D: TRBD1
size: NA
J: TRBJ1-3

DNA: TGTGCCAGCAGCCCCAGGCTAGCGTCCCCTCAATTCACCTACGAGCAGTACTTC
CDR3: CASSPRLASPQFTYEQYF
V: TRBV7-8
D: NA
size: few
J: TRBJ2-7

DNA: TGCGCCAGCCAGATCCTGGGACAGGTGAACACTGAAGCTTTCTTT
CDR3: CASQILGQVNTEAFF
V: TRBV5-1
D: TRBD1
size: NA
J: TRBJ1-1

DNA: TGTGCCAGCAGCCACCGGGACATCCCCTACGAGCAGTACTTC
CDR3: CASSHRDIPYEQYF
V: TRBV2
D: NA
size: once
J: TRBJ2-7

DNA: TGTTCCAGCAGTATGACGGGACTCACAGTCGCCTACTCGCGTGGCTACACCTTC
CDR3: CSSSMTGLTVAYSRGYTF
V: TRBV7-9
D: NA
size: NA
J: TRBJ1-2

DNA: TGCGCCAGCAGCCGACGGACCGACTCGGGATCAGAAGCTTTCTTT
CDR3: CASSRRTDSGSEAFF
V: TRBV5-1
D: NA
size: NA
J: TRBJ1-1

DNA: TGTGCCAGCAGTGGCGACAGGGGCCCCACCTATGGCTACACCTTC
CDR3: CASSGDRGPTYGYTF
V: TRBV2
D: TRBD1
size: once
J: TRBJ1-2

DNA: TGTGCCAGCAGTCCCTACAGAGACTACGAGCAGTACTTC
CDR3: CASSPYRDYEQYF
V: TRBV2
D: NA
size: NA
J: TRBJ2-7

DNA: TGTGCCAGCAGCCTCGGGGGGTACGAGCAGTACTTC
CDR3: CASSLGGYEQYF
V: TRBV21-1
D: NA
size: NA
J: TRBJ2-7

DNA: TGTGCCAGCAGCTTCTCCCGCGCCGGGGAGCTGTTTTTT
CDR3: CASSFSRAGELFF
V: TRBV7-9
D: NA
size: NA
J: TRBJ2-2

DNA: TGTGCCAGCCGAACCGGGACAGGGGCCGAAAAACTGTTTTTT
CDR3: CASRTGTGAEKLFF
V: TRBV7-9
D: TRBD1
size: NA
J: TRBJ1-4

DNA: TGTGCTAGTGTCGGGACTAGTCGAGAGACCCAGTACTTC
CDR3: CASVGTSRETQYF
V: TRBV12-5
D: TRBD2
size: NA
J: TRBJ2-5

DNA: TGTGCCAGCAGCCAAGTTTTTCCAAACTCTGGAAACACCATATATTTT
CDR3: CASSQVFPNSGNTIYF
V: TRBV4-2
D: NA
size: NA
J: TRBJ1-3

DNA: TGTGCCAGCAGTTTTGGGACTAGCGGCATCCCTAGCACAGATACGCAGTATTTT
CDR3: CASSFGTSGIPSTDTQYF
V: TRBV27
D: TRBD2
size: NA
J: TRBJ2-3

DNA: TGCGCCAGCAGCCCAGGGTGGATCGATGAGCAGTTCTTC
CDR3: CASSPGWIDEQFF
V: TRBV4-1
D: NA
size: NA
J: TRBJ2-1

DNA: TGTGCCAGCATCGGGGGGACAAACCTCACAGATACGCAGTATTTT
CDR3: CASIGGTNLTDTQYF
V: TRBV7-9
D: NA
size: NA
J: TRBJ2-3

DNA: TGCAGTGCTAGTTATGAGAATGAGCAGTTCTTC
CDR3: CSASYENEQFF
V: TRBV20-1
D: NA
size: few
J: TRBJ2-1

DNA: TGCGCCAGCAGCCTAATGACGGGGGTCACTGAAGCTTTCTTT
CDR3: CASSLMTGVTEAFF
V: TRBV4-1
D: NA
size: NA
J: TRBJ1-1

DNA: TGTGCCAGTAGGTCAGGGATCTCACCCCTCCACTTT
CDR3: CASRSGISPLHF
V: TRBV19
D: NA
size: NA
J: TRBJ1-6